The source of this T cell receptor (beta chain) is a study of OX40 agonist ivuxolimab in advanced cancers. In the study overall: Partial responses, seen in three patients, involved one hepatocellular carcinoma and two cutaneous melanomas.

TCRdb keeps only in-frame clones here, not all; method: immunoSEQ multiplex PCR. The table lists about 62,000 clones, around 79% of them singletons. The CDR3 contains 14 residues. Germline V lookup: CDR1 MGHRA, CDR2 YSYEKL. The V segment lost 5 bases and the J segment 7 bases; nucleotides outside the gene matches: 8. Patients with a history of autoimmune disease or on systemic immunosuppression were excluded. This sequence originates from an adult with an advanced solid tumor such as melanoma, head and neck, liver or kidney cancer. Sequenced here: CD4+ or CD8+ T cells sorted from blood, sampled in a trial of the OX40 agonist ivuxolimab. The V call is TRBV4-1, the J call TRBJ2-1; 7 bases are a match to TRBD1. The CDR3 DNA follows: TGCGCCAGCAGCGATTTGACAGGGAAGAATGAGCAGTTCTTC. This gives the protein CASSDLTGKNEQFF.